This is a list of T cell receptor beta chains from one sample in a study of T cells in Graves' hyperthyroidism and ophthalmopathy. In TCRdb, the multiplex PCR reads were re-called with MiXCR into one record per CDR3 protein. The sample shows roughly 360,000 distinct CDR3 sequences, approximately 12% of them seen only once. Source material: blood. These TCRs come from a man aged 25-45 years with Graves' hyperthyroidism that later progressed to Graves' ophthalmopathy. The CDR3 runs from the conserved cysteine through the conserved F or W. Each record gives: CDR3 length, clone size, V gene, D gene, J gene, CDR3 protein, CDR3 DNA. D genes are given only for firm matches. Size is omitted from some rows. Given values are once, few, many or a class for expanded clones.

>13|NA|TRBV27|NA|TRBJ2-7
CASRPRSSYEQYF
TGTGCCAGCCGGCCCCGAAGCTCCTACGAGCAGTACTTC
>14|many|TRBV10-3|NA|TRBJ1-1
CAISGLMESPEAFF
TGTGCCATCAGTGGACTAATGGAGAGCCCTGAAGCTTTCTTT
>16|few|TRBV4-1|NA|TRBJ1-4
CASSQPMAPMNEKLFF
TGCGCCAGCAGCCAGCCGATGGCACCGATGAATGAAAAACTGTTTTTT
>13|many|TRBV11-2|NA|TRBJ1-4
CASSLVINEKLFF
TGTGCCAGCAGCTTAGTAATTAATGAAAAACTGTTTTTT
>15|many|TRBV12-3/TRBV12-4|NA|TRBJ1-1
CASSPSTGLNTEAFF
TGTGCCAGCAGTCCCTCGACAGGACTGAACACTGAAGCTTTCTTT
>13|many|TRBV5-8|NA|TRBJ2-7
CASSRARFYEQYF
TGTGCCAGCAGCCGCGCTAGGTTCTACGAGCAGTACTTC
>13|many|TRBV12-3/TRBV12-4|NA|TRBJ1-5
CASRAFGNQPQHF
TGTGCCAGCAGGGCCTTTGGCAATCAGCCCCAGCATTTT
>13|NA|TRBV20-1|TRBD1|TRBJ2-7
CSAPSRGTDEQYF
TGCAGTGCCCCTTCCAGGGGGACGGACGAGCAGTACTTC
>17|few|TRBV6-2/TRBV6-3|NA|TRBJ1-1
CASSHRGRARVNTEAFF
TGTGCCAGCAGTCATCGAGGGAGGGCGAGGGTGAACACTGAAGCTTTCTTT
>13|few|TRBV29-1|NA|TRBJ2-7
CSVERQVPYEQYF
TGCAGCGTAGAGAGACAGGTTCCCTACGAGCAGTACTTC
>15|NA|TRBV29-1|TRBD1|TRBJ2-5
CSAGGGQGFQETQYF
TGCAGCGCTGGAGGGGGACAGGGGTTCCAAGAGACCCAGTACTTC
>15|many|TRBV7-9|TRBD1|TRBJ2-2
CASTQRQGYTGELFF
TGTGCCAGCACCCAAAGACAGGGTTACACCGGGGAGCTGTTTTTT
>16|NA|TRBV18|TRBD1|TRBJ1-2
CASSLRQGSSNYGYTF
TGTGCCAGCTCACTCCGACAGGGATCGAGTAACTATGGCTACACCTTC
>13|many|TRBV20-1|TRBD2|TRBJ2-5
CSARTSGKETQYF
TGCAGTGCTAGGACTAGCGGTAAAGAGACCCAGTACTTC
>14|many|TRBV28|NA|TRBJ2-7
CASSLMGSSYEQYF
TGTGCCAGCAGTTTAATGGGCAGCTCCTACGAGCAGTACTTC
>16|NA|TRBV4-1|NA|TRBJ2-1
CASTGGLRGGGSEQFF
TGCGCCAGCACTGGCGGGTTGAGGGGGGGCGGGAGTGAGCAGTTCTTC